The 32 T cell receptor beta chains presented below share a single source sample, sequenced in a study of cytomegalovirus exposure and HLA in healthy donors. The PCR was carried out with 60 Vbeta primers and 13 Jbeta primers. Assay: immunoSEQ multiplex PCR; the TCRdb copy retains only in-frame clones and omits some. The table records about 170,000 clones, approximately 78% of them present only once. Sequencing used PBMCs. The receptors shown here come from a girl aged 2 to 10 in good health and CMV-seropositive.

V is TRBV11-3 and J is TRBJ2-5, with D unresolved. The CDR3 consists of 13 residues. Trimming shortened V by 1 base and J by 1 base, and 4 bases separated the two germline ends. Germline-derived CDR1 and CDR2 are SGHNT and YENEEA. The CDR3 sequence is CASSLVAQETQYF. As DNA, the CDR3 is TGTGCCAGCAGCTTAGTGGCCCAAGAGACCCAGTACTTC.

The genes are TRBV27 and TRBJ2-2; 12 bases are shared with TRBD2. V dropped 6 bases and J dropped 5; count of bases not matched to a gene: 16. The CDR3 has 19 amino acids. CDR1 and CDR2 from the germline V gene are MNHEY and SMNVEV (reference sequence). The CDR3 DNA is TGTGCCAGCAGCCACGGCCTCCGTACTAGCGGGAGGCCTACCGGGGAGCTGTTTTTT. Translation gives CASSHGLRTSGRPTGELFF.

The chain combines TRBV18 with TRBJ2-2; D remains ambiguous. Trimming removed 1 base at V and 5 bases at J, with 5 bases between. The germline V gene has CDR1 KGHSH and CDR2 LQKENI. The CDR3 has 13 amino acids. In DNA, the CDR3 is TGTGCCAGCTCACCACGAGAAACCGGGGAGCTGTTTTTT. Protein sequence: CASSPRETGELFF. Together with reference TRBV18 and TRBJ2-2, the CDR3 gives the full variable domain: NAGVMQNPRHLVRRRGQEARLRCSPMKGHSHVYWYRQLPEEGLKFMVYLQKENIIDESGMPKERFSAEFPKEGPSILRIQQVVRGDSAAYFCASSPRETGELFFGEGSRLTVL.

The J gene is TRBJ2-7, the V gene TRBV19; D might be TRBD2 (5 bases). Germline V gene sequence: CDR1 LNHDA, CDR2 SQIVND (reference sequence). The CDR3 contains 14 residues. Trimming shortened V by 3 bases and J by 3 bases, and 12 bases separated the two germline ends. CDR3 in amino acids: CASSINGESYEQYF. The CDR3 bases are TGTGCCAGTAGTATCAACGGGGAGAGCTACGAGCAGTACTTC.

The sample holds a few counts of this clone. The V call is TRBV13, the J call TRBJ2-1; the D is unclear. The CDR3 sequence is 13 residues long. V shed 2 bases and J shed 4 bases, with 6 bases lying between them. Germline-derived CDR1 and CDR2 are PRHDT and FYEKMQ (reference sequence). CDR3 nucleotides: TGTGCCAGCAGCTTATTGCGATACAATGAGCAGTTCTTC. Translated: CASSLLRYNEQFF.

This chain uses TRBV27 with TRBJ2-5, with a weak D call TRBD2 (5 bases). The germline V gene has CDR1 MNHEY and CDR2 SMNVEV (reference sequence). V was shortened by 7 bases and J by 5 bases, with 20 bases between the two germline ends. CDR3 length equals 15 residues. The CDR3 loop reads CASKKLGVPAETQYF. CDR3 bases: TGTGCCAGCAAAAAGCTCGGGGTGCCTGCGGAGACCCAGTACTTC.

The V and J genes are TRBV5-1 and TRBJ2-3, with TRBD2 as a possible D gene (6 bases). V was shortened by 5 bases and J by 6 bases, with 19 bases between the two germline ends. Germline CDR1 reads SGHRS; CDR2 reads YFSETQ. This CDR3 spans 15 amino acids. The CDR3 spells CASSSGTSHQDTQYF. In DNA, the CDR3 is TGCGCCAGCAGTTCCGGGACTTCTCACCAGGATACGCAGTATTTT.

This sequence joins TRBV18 and TRBJ1-2; no firm D call. The CDR3 runs 15 residues. The V end was cut by 6 bases, the J end by 7 bases, with 21 bases between. In germline, CDR1 is KGHSH, CDR2 LQKENI. The CDR3 here is CASSPDLGAESGYTF. The CDR3 nucleotides read TGTGCCAGCTCTCCAGACTTAGGTGCGGAAAGTGGCTACACCTTC.

The chain employs TRBV27 and TRBJ1-1; 7 bases fit TRBD1. The CDR3 spans 15 residues. After removal of 10 bases from V and 6 bases from J, the junction contained 17 bases not matched to a gene. Germline V gene lookup returns CDR1 MNHEY and CDR2 SMNVEV (reference sequence). Here the CDR3 DNA reads TGTGCCATCACTTACTTCAGGGGGAAAGTGGCTGAAGCTTTCTTT. This translates into CAITYFRGKVAEAFF.

This chain joins TRBV6-4 and TRBJ2-7; 8 bases line up with TRBD1. The CDR3 extends over 13 amino acids. V lost 8 bases to trimming and J lost 4 bases; unmatched junction nucleotides: 7. Per germline, CDR1 MRHNA and CDR2 SNTAGT. CDR3 in amino acids: CASLQGEKYEQYF. In DNA form, the CDR3 reads TGTGCCAGCCTACAGGGGGAGAAATACGAGCAGTACTTC.

The chain joins TRBV2 to TRBJ2-3; D is unclear. Trimming shortened V by 4 bases and J by 2 bases, and 13 bases separated the two germline ends. Germline CDR1 and CDR2: SNHLY and FYNNEI. The CDR3 covers 15 residues. The CDR3 DNA reads as TGTGCCAGCAGTGGCGGAAGCACGGCCACAGATACGCAGTATTTT. Translated: CASSGGSTATDTQYF.

The chain recombines TRBV2 with TRBJ2-7; D gene unclear. This CDR3 is 15 amino acids long. V lost 5 bases and J lost 0, with 14 bases in between. Germline loops: CDR1 SNHLY, CDR2 FYNNEI. CDR3 region: CASSPPAVNSYEQYF. The CDR3 bases are TGTGCCAGCAGTCCCCCGGCGGTCAACTCCTACGAGCAGTACTTC.

The chain joins TRBV14 to TRBJ2-1; 9 bases align to TRBD2. This CDR3 region has 15 residues. V was clipped by 4 bases and J by 9 bases; unmatched bases: 10. Germline V lookup: CDR1 SGHDN, CDR2 FVKESK. For the CDR3, the DNA is TGTGCCAGCAGCCGGGGGCTAGCGGGGTGGGTTGAGCAGTTCTTC. Its translation is CASSRGLAGWVEQFF.

This chain's CDR3 is CASSNTGGRFNQPQHF. CDR3 coding DNA: TGTGCCAGCAGTAATACAGGGGGCAGGTTCAATCAGCCCCAGCATTTT. The chain uses TRBV28 and TRBJ1-5; the match to TRBD1 covers 9 bases. Germline lookup yields CDR1 MDHEN and CDR2 SYDVKM. This CDR3 region has 16 residues. The V and J ends lost 5 bases and 3 bases, in that order; junction bases with no gene match: 8.

V gene TRBV7-9 combines with J gene TRBJ2-6; TRBD1 matches at 9 bases. Germline CDR1 reads SEHNR; CDR2 reads FQNEAQ (reference sequence). V shed 7 bases, J shed 3 bases, and the junction held 16 bases outside the gene matches. This CDR3 is 19 amino acids long. The chain's CDR3 is CASTLWRGQGTFGANVLTF. The CDR3 bases are TGTGCCAGCACCCTATGGAGGGGACAGGGAACATTTGGGGCCAACGTCCTGACTTTC.

V usage is TRBV5-1 and J usage is TRBJ1-1; TRBD1 might be the D (6 bases). V was shortened by 0 bases and J by 5 bases, with 20 bases between the two germline ends. Germline values: CDR1 SGHRS, CDR2 YFSETQ. The CDR3 extends over 17 amino acids. CDR3 nucleotide sequence: TGCGCCAGCAGCTTGGGGGGGATCAGGGGATTGAGGACTGAAGCTTTCTTT. Protein product: CASSLGGIRGLRTEAFF. Full variable domain (outside the CDR3, taken from reference TRBV5-1 and TRBJ1-1): KAGVTQTPRYLIKTRGQQVTLSCSPISGHRSVSWYQQTPGQGLQFLFEYFSETQRNKGNFPGRFSGRQFSNSRSEMNVSTLELGDSALYLCASSLGGIRGLRTEAFFGQGTRLTVV.

The gene calls are TRBV5-6 and TRBJ1-3; D is uncertain. The CDR3 loop spans 13 amino acids. The germline V and J ends were trimmed by 2 bases and 0 bases, with 3 bases remaining between them. CDR1 is SGHDT and CDR2 is YYEEEE in the germline V gene. CDR3 DNA: TGTGCCAGCAGCTTTAGCTCTGGAAACACCATATATTTT. Amino acid sequence: CASSFSSGNTIYF. Full variable domain (remainder filled in from reference TRBV5-6 and TRBJ1-3): DAGVTQSPTHLIKTRGQQVTLRCSPKSGHDTVSWYQQALGQGPQFIFQYYEEEERQRGNFPDRFSGHQFPNYSSELNVNALLLGDSALYLCASSFSSGNTIYFGEGSWLTVV.

This chain joins TRBV7-9 and TRBJ2-5; weak D call: TRBD2 (5 bases). The CDR3 is 13 residues long. Trimming removed 3 bases from V and 5 bases from J, with 10 bases in between. CDR1 and CDR2 from the germline V gene are SEHNR and FQNEAQ (reference sequence). DNA for the CDR3: TGTGCCAGCAGCTTCCTGCTAGCTGAGACCCAGTACTTC. Translation gives CASSFLLAETQYF.

The chain links TRBV28 to TRBJ2-1; a weak D match, TRBD2 (5 bases). CDR1 and CDR2 from the germline V gene are MDHEN and SYDVKM. The CDR3 has 14 residues. Trimming took off 7 bases at V and 9 bases at J, with 19 bases between the two ends. CDR3 bases: TGTGCCAGCACCTTTGGAGAGGGCCCCCCTGAGCAGTTCTTC. Its translation: CASTFGEGPPEQFF.

As regards this clone: Germline is not matched at one junction end, which may reflect a read error. The rearrangement uses TRBV27 and TRBJ1-1, with a possible D match to TRBD1 (5 bases). Germline V gene sequence: CDR1 MNHEY, CDR2 SMNVEV (reference sequence). The CDR3 runs 13 residues. The CDR3 sequence is CASSHGGNTEAVF. CDR3 bases: TGTGCCAGCAGTCACGGGGGAAACACTGAAGCTGTCTTT.

The J gene is TRBJ1-1, the V gene TRBV6-1; 8 nucleotides match TRBD1. The germline V gene has CDR1 MNHNS and CDR2 SASEGT. CDR3 length: 14 residues. V gave up 2 bases and J gave up 6 bases; unmatched junction bases: 5. CDR3 DNA sequence: TGTGCCAGCAGTGAACCCAGGGGGCTCTCTGAAGCTTTCTTT. As protein: CASSEPRGLSEAFF.

The CDR3 loop is CASSGRDSYEQYF. CDR3 in DNA: TGTGCCAGCAGCGGACGGGACAGCTACGAGCAGTACTTC. V usage is TRBV9 and J usage is TRBJ2-7; 7 bases map to TRBD1. V shed 3 bases, J shed 3 bases, and the junction held 3 bases outside the gene matches. The CDR3 is 13 amino acids. The germline V gene has CDR1 SGDLS and CDR2 YYNGEE.

This chain joins TRBV28 and TRBJ2-2; 12 bases line up with TRBD2. With 5 bases clipped from V and 7 bases from J, the junction kept 11 bases outside the gene matches. CDR3 length: 17 residues. The germline V gene encodes CDR1 MDHEN and CDR2 SYDVKM. The CDR3 loop reads CASSRAGTSGRRGELFF. Written as DNA, the CDR3 is TGTGCCAGCAGTAGGGCGGGGACTAGCGGGCGGCGCGGGGAGCTGTTTTTT. Supplemented by reference TRBV28 and TRBJ2-2, the full variable domain reads DVKVTQSSRYLVKRTGEKVFLECVQDMDHENMFWYRQDPGLGLRLIYFSYDVKMKEKGDIPEGYSVSREKKERFSLILESASTNQTSMYLCASSRAGTSGRRGELFFGEGSRLTVL.

V and J are TRBV14 and TRBJ2-5, with unresolved D. V gave up 4 bases and J gave up 5 bases, with 5 bases separating them. The germline CDR1 and CDR2 sequences are SGHDN and FVKESK. This CDR3 has 11 residues. For the CDR3, the DNA is TGTGCCAGCAGCCCGGTGGAGACCCAGTACTTC. This translates into CASSPVETQYF.

The rearrangement links TRBV27 to TRBJ2-3; D call uncertain. The CDR3 runs to 14 residues. V was pared by 3 bases and J by 0 bases, with 7 bases between. The germline gives CDR1 MNHEY, CDR2 SMNVEV (reference sequence). DNA for the CDR3: TGTGCCAGCAGTTTGACAAAAAGCACAGATACGCAGTATTTT. Protein: CASSLTKSTDTQYF.

The V call is TRBV19, the J call TRBJ2-5, with 8 nucleotides matching TRBD2. This CDR3 contains 15 residues. Germline V gene sequence: CDR1 LNHDA, CDR2 SQIVND (reference sequence). J lost 4 bases, V lost 4 bases, and 8 bases had no gene match. CDR3 amino acids: CASSTSSGWGETQYF. CDR3 coding DNA: TGTGCCAGTAGTACCTCTAGCGGGTGGGGAGAGACCCAGTACTTC.

The rearrangement uses TRBV7-2 and TRBJ2-7; D is perhaps TRBD2 (6 bases). Trimming removed 0 bases at V and 6 bases at J, with 15 bases between. This CDR3 spans 15 amino acids. Germline V CDR1 and CDR2: SGHTA, FQGNSA. DNA of the CDR3: TGTGCCAGCAGCTTAGCAGGAGGGCGGGTCACCGAGCAGTACTTC. Amino acids: CASSLAGGRVTEQYF.

V is TRBV21-1 and J is TRBJ2-5; the listed D gene, TRBD1, was not tested against the DNA. TRBV21-1 is a listed pseudogene. The CDR3 totals 8 residues. CDR3 nucleotides: TGTGCCGGCCGGACCCAGTACTTC. Translated: CAGRTQYF.

The J gene is TRBJ1-2, the V gene TRBV25-1; 12 bases fit TRBD1. The CDR3 has 17 amino acids. V shed 3 bases, J shed 7 bases, and the junction held 12 bases outside the gene matches. Per the germline V gene, CDR1 is MGHDK and CDR2 is SYGVNS. The CDR3 nucleotides read TGTGCCAGCAGTGATGGGGCTGGGGGACAGGGGGCCAGTGGCTACACCTTC. Protein sequence: CASSDGAGGQGASGYTF.

The chain is built from TRBV7-9 and TRBJ1-1, with D unclear. The germline V gene encodes CDR1 SEHNR and CDR2 FQNEAQ (reference sequence). V lost 1 base and J 3 bases, leaving 12 bases between the germline ends. The length of the CDR3 is 15 residues. In nucleotides, the CDR3 is TGTGCCAGCAGCTTAGGGGGAGGGATCCACACTGAAGCTTTCTTT. Translating gives CASSLGGGIHTEAFF.

CDR3 loop: CASSYSSGLSGNTIYF. CDR3 in DNA: TGTGCCAGCAGTTACTCCTCAGGACTCTCTGGAAACACCATATATTTT. This chain joins TRBV6-5 and TRBJ1-3, with no clear D. V was shortened by 0 bases and J by 0 bases, with 9 bases between the two germline ends. The CDR3 contains 16 residues. Germline V lookup: CDR1 MNHEY, CDR2 SVGAGI.

The rearrangement links TRBV1 to TRBJ1-3; the tabulated D call, TRBD1, remains unverified against the DNA. TRBV1 is classified as a pseudogene. CDR3 length: 15 amino acids. The CDR3 is CTSSQERQGGYTIYF. DNA for the CDR3: TGCACCAGCAGCCAAGAGAGACAGGGTGGGTACACCATATATTTT.